These T cell receptor beta chains were read from a single sample in a study of blood T cell repertoires in COVID-19. The protocol was immunoSEQ multiplex PCR, while the TCRdb copy is restricted to in-frame clones and leaves out a portion. The data show 97,000 or so clones, with 90% seen just once and 4.5% to 5.5% held by the top ten. The sequencing sample was made of peripheral blood. The receptors originated from a man aged 45-65 years with acute or convalescent COVID-19. The CDR3 runs from the conserved cysteine through the conserved F or W. The D gene is left open where the match is weak. Expanded clones are given a class, and other clones once, few, many or no size at all.

TRBV10-3	TRBJ1-5	-	-	CAISDMAPNQPQHF	TGTGCCATCAGTGATATGGCCCCCAATCAGCCCCAGCATTTT
TRBV19	TRBJ2-3	TRBD2	-	CASAVAGTLNTDTQYF	TGTGCCAGTGCCGTAGCGGGAACGTTAAACACAGATACGCAGTATTTT
TRBV5-4	TRBJ2-7	TRBD1	-	CASSLGQGIYEQYF	TGTGCCAGCAGCTTGGGACAGGGAATCTACGAGCAGTACTTC
TRBV2	TRBJ1-1	TRBD1	few	CASNRQGRWSTEAFF	TGTGCCAGCAACCGACAGGGGAGGTGGAGTACTGAAGCTTTCTTT
TRBV24-1	TRBJ2-3	TRBD2	-	CATGHSGSTDTQYF	TGTGCCACCGGACATAGCGGGAGTACAGATACGCAGTATTTT
TRBV25-1	TRBJ2-7	TRBD2	-	CATLSGSSYEQYF	TGTGCCACCCTTAGCGGGTCCTCCTACGAGCAGTACTTC
TRBV19	TRBJ2-6	TRBD1	-	CASRGVRTGQGTNVLTF	TGTGCCAGTAGGGGGGTCCGTACAGGACAGGGGACCAACGTCCTGACTTTC
TRBV14	TRBJ1-1	-	-	CASSQQLGPFEAFF	TGTGCCAGCAGCCAACAACTAGGCCCCTTTGAAGCTTTCTTT
TRBV5-1	TRBJ1-2	-	-	CASSSEPSGGYTF	TGCGCCAGCAGCTCGGAGCCCAGTGGGGGCTACACCTTC
TRBV11-2	TRBJ2-4	TRBD1	-	CASSLSQGLAKNIQYF	TGTGCCAGCAGCTTATCACAGGGGTTAGCCAAAAACATTCAGTACTTC
TRBV7-9	TRBJ2-7	TRBD1	-	CATLPTGQGSYEQYF	TGTGCCACCCTCCCTACGGGACAGGGGTCCTACGAGCAGTACTTC
TRBV6-2/TRBV6-3	TRBJ2-2	TRBD2	once	CASSRREGTGELFF	TGTGCCAGCAGTCGGCGGGAGGGCACCGGGGAGCTGTTTTTT
TRBV24-1	TRBJ2-5	-	-	CATSDTQGVTQYF	TGTGCCACCAGCGATACTCAGGGTGTAACCCAGTACTTC
TRBV24-1	TRBJ2-1	-	-	CATSDLPAASSYNEQFF	TGTGCCACCAGTGATTTGCCGGCCGCTAGCTCCTACAATGAGCAGTTCTTC
TRBV7-8	TRBJ2-5	-	-	CASSLLAAGLETQYF	TGTGCCAGCAGCTTATTAGCGGCCGGGCTAGAGACCCAGTACTTC
TRBV10-2	TRBJ2-1	TRBD2	-	CAIRLAGANEQFF	TGCGCCATCAGACTAGCGGGAGCCAATGAGCAGTTCTTC
TRBV11-2	TRBJ1-3	-	-	CASSPRGAWESSGNTIYF	TGTGCCAGCAGCCCGCGGGGGGCTTGGGAGAGCTCTGGAAACACCATATATTTT
TRBV15	TRBJ2-4	-	-	CATRQLAKNIQYF	TGTGCCACGCGACAGTTAGCCAAAAACATTCAGTACTTC
TRBV27	TRBJ2-7	-	-	CASSSGLTYEQYF	TGTGCCAGCAGTTCGGGACTTACCTACGAGCAGTACTTC
TRBV11-2	TRBJ1-4	-	-	CASSLGQRGEKLFF	TGTGCCAGCAGCTTAGGGCAACGGGGTGAAAAACTGTTTTTT
TRBV5-1	TRBJ2-2	TRBD2	-	CASSLLAGSNTGELFF	TGCGCCAGCAGCTTGCTAGCGGGTTCGAACACCGGGGAGCTGTTTTTT
TRBV5-1	TRBJ2-1	TRBD1	-	CASSSLTGTRGGTYNEQFF	TGCGCCAGCAGCTCGCTGACAGGGACGCGAGGCGGAACATACAATGAGCAGTTCTTC
TRBV5-5	TRBJ1-5	-	-	CASSLTGWNQPQHF	TGTGCCAGCAGCTTGACAGGGTGGAATCAGCCCCAGCATTTT
TRBV10-3	TRBJ2-3	TRBD1	-	CAIIDRGTDTQYF	TGTGCCATCATCGACAGGGGAACAGATACGCAGTATTTT
TRBV11-2	TRBJ1-5	-	-	CASSSNQGLPQHF	TGTGCCAGCAGCTCCAACCAGGGGTTGCCCCAGCATTTT
TRBV15	TRBJ1-1	-	-	CATSSLRRGAFF	TGTGCCACCAGCAGTCTCAGAAGAGGGGCTTTCTTT
TRBV18	TRBJ1-2	-	once	CASSPEGGNYGYTF	TGTGCCAGCTCACCGGAGGGGGGGAACTATGGCTACACCTTC
TRBV6-5	TRBJ1-5	TRBD1	-	CASSTTGGPQHF	TGTGCCAGCAGTACCACAGGGGGGCCCCAGCATTTT
TRBV7-2	TRBJ2-7	TRBD1	-	CASSTPPGQGSEQYF	TGTGCCAGCAGCACCCCCCCGGGACAGGGAAGCGAGCAGTACTTC
TRBV5-4	TRBJ2-7	TRBD1	once	CASSQLEDGTGRSYEQYF	TGTGCCAGCAGCCAATTAGAGGACGGGACAGGGAGATCCTACGAGCAGTACTTC
TRBV7-2	TRBJ2-7	TRBD2	once	CASSLIAGVAYEQYF	TGTGCCAGCAGCTTAATAGCGGGAGTTGCGTACGAGCAGTACTTC
TRBV6-2/TRBV6-3	TRBJ1-5	TRBD1	-	CASSYGQGINQPQHF	TGTGCCAGCAGTTACGGACAGGGCATCAATCAGCCCCAGCATTTT
TRBV5-4	TRBJ2-2	TRBD2	-	CASRGTSLTGELFF	TGTGCCAGCAGGGGGACTAGCTTGACCGGGGAGCTGTTTTTT
TRBV9	TRBJ2-1	TRBD2	-	CASSVVPLTSGEQFF	TGTGCCAGCAGCGTAGTTCCCCTTACTAGCGGTGAGCAGTTCTTC
TRBV29-1	TRBJ2-7	TRBD1	-	CSVGPGTDYEQYF	TGCAGCGTTGGCCCCGGGACAGATTACGAGCAGTACTTC
TRBV5-4	TRBJ2-7	-	once	CASSFGFSYEQYF	TGTGCCAGCAGCTTCGGGTTCTCCTACGAGCAGTACTTC
TRBV5-1	TRBJ2-2	-	-	CASSLAVGGTGELFF	TGCGCCAGCAGCTTGGCCGTGGGGGGTACCGGGGAGCTGTTTTTT